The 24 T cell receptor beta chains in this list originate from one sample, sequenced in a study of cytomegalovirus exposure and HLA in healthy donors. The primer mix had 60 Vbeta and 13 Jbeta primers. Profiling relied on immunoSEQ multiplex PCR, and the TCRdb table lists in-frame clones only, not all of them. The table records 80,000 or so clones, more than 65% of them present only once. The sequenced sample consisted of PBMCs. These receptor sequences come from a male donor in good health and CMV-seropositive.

CDR3 coding DNA: TGTGCCAGCAGCCAAGGATCTGTCGGGCAGTACTTC. Its protein product is CASSQGSVGQYF. The genes are TRBV14 and TRBJ2-7, with D hard to call. The CDR3 consists of 12 residues. Germline V gene lookup returns CDR1 SGHDN and CDR2 FVKESK. The V and J ends lost 1 base and 9 bases respectively, with 10 bases between them.

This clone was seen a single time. CDR3 DNA sequence: TGTGCCAGTAGTACGGGGAAGGGGAACACTGAAGCTTTCTTT. Encoded protein: CASSTGKGNTEAFF. The chain employs TRBV19 and TRBJ1-1; no reliable D call. V lost 4 bases and J lost 1, with 10 bases in between. The CDR3 contains 14 residues. CDR1 is LNHDA and CDR2 is SQIVND in the germline V gene (reference sequence).

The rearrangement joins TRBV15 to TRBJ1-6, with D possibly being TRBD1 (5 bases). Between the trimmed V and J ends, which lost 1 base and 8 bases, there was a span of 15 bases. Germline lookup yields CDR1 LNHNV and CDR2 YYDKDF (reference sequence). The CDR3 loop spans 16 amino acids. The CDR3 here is CATSRVGGTSYSPLHF. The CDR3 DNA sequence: TGTGCCACCAGCAGAGTGGGAGGGACGTCATATTCACCCCTCCACTTT.

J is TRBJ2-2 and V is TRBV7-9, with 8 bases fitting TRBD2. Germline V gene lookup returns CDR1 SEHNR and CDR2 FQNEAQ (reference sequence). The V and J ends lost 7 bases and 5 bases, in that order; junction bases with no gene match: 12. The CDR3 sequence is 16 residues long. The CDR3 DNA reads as TGTGCCAGCATCCGGGGCGGTAGCGGGATAACCGGGGAGCTGTTTTTT. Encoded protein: CASIRGGSGITGELFF.

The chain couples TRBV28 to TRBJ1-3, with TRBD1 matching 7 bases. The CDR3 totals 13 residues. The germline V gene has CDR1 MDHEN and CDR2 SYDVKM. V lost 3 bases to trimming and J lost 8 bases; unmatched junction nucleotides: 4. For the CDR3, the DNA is TGTGCCAGCAGTTTTCAGGGGGTCCACACCATATATTTT. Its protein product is CASSFQGVHTIYF. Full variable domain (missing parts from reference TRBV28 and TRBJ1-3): DVKVTQSSRYLVKRTGEKVFLECVQDMDHENMFWYRQDPGLGLRLIYFSYDVKMKEKGDIPEGYSVSREKKERFSLILESASTNQTSMYLCASSFQGVHTIYFGEGSWLTVV.

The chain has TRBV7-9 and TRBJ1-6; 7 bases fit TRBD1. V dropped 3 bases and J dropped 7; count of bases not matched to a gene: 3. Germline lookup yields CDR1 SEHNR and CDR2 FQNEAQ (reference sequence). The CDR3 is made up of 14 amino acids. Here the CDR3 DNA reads TGTGCCAGCAGCTTTGACAGGGTAAATTCACCCCTCCACTTT. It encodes CASSFDRVNSPLHF.

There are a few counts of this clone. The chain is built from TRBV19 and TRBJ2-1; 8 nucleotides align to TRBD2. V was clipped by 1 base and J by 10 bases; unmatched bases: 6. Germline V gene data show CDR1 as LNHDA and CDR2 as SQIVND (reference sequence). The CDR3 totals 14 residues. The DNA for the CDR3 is TGTGCCAGTAGTATAGCGGGGGGGCCGAGAGAGCAGTTCTTC. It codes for CASSIAGGPREQFF.

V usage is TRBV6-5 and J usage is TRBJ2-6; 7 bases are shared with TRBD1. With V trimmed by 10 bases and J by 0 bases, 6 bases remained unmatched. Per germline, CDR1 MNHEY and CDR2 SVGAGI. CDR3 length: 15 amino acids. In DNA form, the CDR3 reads TGTGCCACGACAGGGTGGGGCTCTGGGGCCAACGTCCTGACTTTC. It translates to CATTGWGSGANVLTF.

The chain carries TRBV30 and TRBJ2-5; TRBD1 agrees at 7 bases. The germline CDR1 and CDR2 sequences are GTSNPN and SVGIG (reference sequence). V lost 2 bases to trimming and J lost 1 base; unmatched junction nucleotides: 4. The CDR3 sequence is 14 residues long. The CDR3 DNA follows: TGTGCCTGGAGTTCGGGACAGTTCCAAGAGACCCAGTACTTC. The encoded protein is CAWSSGQFQETQYF.

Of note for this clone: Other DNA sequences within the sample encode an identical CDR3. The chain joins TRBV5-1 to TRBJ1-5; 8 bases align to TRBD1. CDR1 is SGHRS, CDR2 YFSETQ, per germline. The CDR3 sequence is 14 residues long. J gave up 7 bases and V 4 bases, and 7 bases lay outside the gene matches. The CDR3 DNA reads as TGCGCCAGCAGCCCCGACAGGGGAGGACAGCCCCAGCATTTT. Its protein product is CASSPDRGGQPQHF.

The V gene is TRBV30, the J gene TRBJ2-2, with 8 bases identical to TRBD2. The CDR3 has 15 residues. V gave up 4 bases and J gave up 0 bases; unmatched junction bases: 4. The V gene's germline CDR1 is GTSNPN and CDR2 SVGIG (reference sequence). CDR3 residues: CAWTPGLANTGELFF. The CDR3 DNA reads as TGTGCCTGGACCCCGGGACTAGCGAACACCGGGGAGCTGTTTTTT.

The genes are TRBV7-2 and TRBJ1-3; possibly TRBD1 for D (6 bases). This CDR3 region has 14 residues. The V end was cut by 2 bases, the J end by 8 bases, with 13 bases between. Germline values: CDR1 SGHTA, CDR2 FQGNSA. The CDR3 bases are TGTGCCAGCAGCTTATCGCGGGGGCCCGACACCATATATTTT. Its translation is CASSLSRGPDTIYF.

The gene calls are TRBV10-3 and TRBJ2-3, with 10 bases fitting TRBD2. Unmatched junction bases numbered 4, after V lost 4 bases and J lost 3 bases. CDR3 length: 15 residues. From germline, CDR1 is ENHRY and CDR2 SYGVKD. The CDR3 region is CAISGIAGGTDTQYF. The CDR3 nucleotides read TGTGCCATCAGTGGCATAGCGGGGGGAACAGATACGCAGTATTTT.

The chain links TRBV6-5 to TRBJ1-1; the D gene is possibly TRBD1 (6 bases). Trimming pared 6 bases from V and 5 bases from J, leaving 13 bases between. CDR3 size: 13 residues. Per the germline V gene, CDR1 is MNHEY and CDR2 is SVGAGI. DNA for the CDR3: TGTGCCAGCAGCAAAGGCAGGGGAACTGAAGCTTTCTTT. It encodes CASSKGRGTEAFF.

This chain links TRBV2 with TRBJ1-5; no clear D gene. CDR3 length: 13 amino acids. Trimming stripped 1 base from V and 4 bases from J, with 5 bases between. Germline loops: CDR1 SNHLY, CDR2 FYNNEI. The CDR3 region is CASSEDRNQPQHF. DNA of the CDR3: TGTGCCAGCAGTGAAGACAGAAATCAGCCCCAGCATTTT.

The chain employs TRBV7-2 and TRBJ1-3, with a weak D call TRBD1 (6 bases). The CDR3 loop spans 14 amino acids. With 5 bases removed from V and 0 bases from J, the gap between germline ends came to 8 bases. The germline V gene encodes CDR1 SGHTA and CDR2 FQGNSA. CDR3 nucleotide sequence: TGTGCCAGCAGCGCGGACAGCTCTGGAAACACCATATATTTT. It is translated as CASSADSSGNTIYF. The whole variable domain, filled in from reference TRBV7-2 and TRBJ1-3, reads GAGVSQSPSNKVTEKGKDVELRCDPISGHTALYWYRQSLGQGLEFLIYFQGNSAPDKSGLPSDRFSAERTGGSVSTLTIQRTQQEDSAVYLCASSADSSGNTIYFGEGSWLTVV.

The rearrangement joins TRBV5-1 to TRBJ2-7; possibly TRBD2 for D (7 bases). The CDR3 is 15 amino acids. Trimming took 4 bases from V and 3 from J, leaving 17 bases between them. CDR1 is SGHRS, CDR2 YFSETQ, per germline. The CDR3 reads CASSVGASGVYEQYF. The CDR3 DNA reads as TGCGCCAGCAGCGTGGGGGCTAGCGGTGTCTACGAGCAGTACTTC.

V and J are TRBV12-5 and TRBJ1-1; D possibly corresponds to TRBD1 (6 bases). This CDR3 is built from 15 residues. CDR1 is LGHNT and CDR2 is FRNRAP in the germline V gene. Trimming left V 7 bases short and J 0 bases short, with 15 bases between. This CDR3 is CASASSGGMNTEAFF. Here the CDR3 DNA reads TGTGCTAGTGCCTCGTCGGGGGGCATGAACACTGAAGCTTTCTTT.

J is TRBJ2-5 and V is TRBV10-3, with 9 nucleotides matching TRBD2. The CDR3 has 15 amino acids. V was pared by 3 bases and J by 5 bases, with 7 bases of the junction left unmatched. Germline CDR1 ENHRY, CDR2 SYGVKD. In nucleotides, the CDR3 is TGTGCCATCAGTGACCCTGGACTAGCGAGCGAGACCCAGTACTTC. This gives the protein CAISDPGLASETQYF.

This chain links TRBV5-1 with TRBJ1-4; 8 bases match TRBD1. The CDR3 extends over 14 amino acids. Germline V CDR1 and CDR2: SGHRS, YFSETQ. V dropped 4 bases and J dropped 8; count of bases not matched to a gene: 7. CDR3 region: CASSRTGLSEKLFF. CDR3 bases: TGCGCCAGCAGCCGGACAGGGTTAAGCGAAAAACTGTTTTTT.

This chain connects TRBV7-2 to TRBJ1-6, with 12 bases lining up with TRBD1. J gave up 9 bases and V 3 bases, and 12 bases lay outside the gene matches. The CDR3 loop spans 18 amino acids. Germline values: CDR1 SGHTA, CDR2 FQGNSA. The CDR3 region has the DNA TGTGCCAGCAGCTTTGTATCGGGACAGGGGGCGGTGGTTTCACCCCTCCACTTT. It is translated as CASSFVSGQGAVVSPLHF. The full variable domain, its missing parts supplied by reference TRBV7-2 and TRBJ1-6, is GAGVSQSPSNKVTEKGKDVELRCDPISGHTALYWYRQSLGQGLEFLIYFQGNSAPDKSGLPSDRFSAERTGGSVSTLTIQRTQQEDSAVYLCASSFVSGQGAVVSPLHFGNGTRLTVT.

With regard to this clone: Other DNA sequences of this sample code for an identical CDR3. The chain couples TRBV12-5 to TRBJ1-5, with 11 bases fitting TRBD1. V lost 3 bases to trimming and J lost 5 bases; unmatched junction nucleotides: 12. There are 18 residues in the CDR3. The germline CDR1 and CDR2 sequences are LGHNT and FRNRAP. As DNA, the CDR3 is TGTGCTAGTGGTTTTCGGACAGGGGGCGTACCAGGCGATCAGCCCCAGCATTTT. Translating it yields CASGFRTGGVPGDQPQHF.

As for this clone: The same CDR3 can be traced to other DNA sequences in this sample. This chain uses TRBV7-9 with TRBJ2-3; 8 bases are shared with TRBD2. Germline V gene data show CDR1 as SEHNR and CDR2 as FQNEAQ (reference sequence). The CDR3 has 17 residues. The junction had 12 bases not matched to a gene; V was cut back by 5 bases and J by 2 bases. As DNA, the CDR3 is TGTGCCAGCAGCCTTACCGTTCGAGCGGGGGTCACAGATACGCAGTATTTT. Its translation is CASSLTVRAGVTDTQYF. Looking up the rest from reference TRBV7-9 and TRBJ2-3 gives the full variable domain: DTGVSQNPRHKITKRGQNVTFRCDPISEHNRLYWYRQTLGQGPEFLTYFQNEAQLEKSRLLSDRFSAERPKGSFSTLEIQRTEQGDSAMYLCASSLTVRAGVTDTQYFGPGTRLTVL.

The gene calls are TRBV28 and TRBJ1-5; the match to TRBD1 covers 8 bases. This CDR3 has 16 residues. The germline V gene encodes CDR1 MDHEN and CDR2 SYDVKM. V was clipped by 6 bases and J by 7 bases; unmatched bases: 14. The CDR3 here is CASSPGQGAVGQPQHF. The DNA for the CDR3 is TGTGCCAGCAGCCCAGGACAGGGTGCGGTGGGACAGCCCCAGCATTTT. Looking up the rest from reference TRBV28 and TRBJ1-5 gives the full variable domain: DVKVTQSSRYLVKRTGEKVFLECVQDMDHENMFWYRQDPGLGLRLIYFSYDVKMKEKGDIPEGYSVSREKKERFSLILESASTNQTSMYLCASSPGQGAVGQPQHFGDGTRLSIL.